Listed here are 2 T cell receptor beta chains from one sample, sequenced in a study of cytomegalovirus exposure and HLA in healthy donors. The PCR ran on 60 Vbeta and 13 Jbeta primers. Sequencing was performed with immunoSEQ multiplex PCR; in TCRdb, only in-frame clones are kept and a portion is missing. Of about 220,000 clones in the sample, roughly 84% were seen once. The specimen sequenced was PBMCs. These receptors all stem from a boy aged 2 to 10 in good health and CMV-seronegative.

The CDR3 is CASSLGTSELYEQYF. The CDR3 nucleotides read TGTGCCAGCAGCTTAGGGACTAGCGAACTCTACGAGCAGTACTTC. The chain joins TRBV7-9 to TRBJ2-7; TRBD2 matches 9 bases. From germline, CDR1 is SEHNR and CDR2 FQNEAQ (reference sequence). This CDR3 is built from 15 residues. Trimming at V came to 1 base and at J to 3 bases, leaving 4 bases not matched to a gene.

This chain uses TRBV5-4 with TRBJ2-7; 8 bases align to TRBD2. The CDR3 is 16 residues long. The germline gives CDR1 SGHNT, CDR2 YYREEE (reference sequence). J lost 2 bases, V lost 2 bases, and 9 bases had no gene match. The CDR3 reads CASSFGGSGAPYEQYF. DNA for the CDR3: TGTGCCAGCAGCTTCGGAGGTAGCGGGGCCCCCTACGAGCAGTACTTC.